This TCR beta chain was retrieved from a study of blood T cell repertoires in COVID-19. Turning to the study itself: The study drew acute and convalescent COVID-19 samples from the United States, Italy and Spain.

Original handling: Amplification with reference gene primers provided the estimates of nucleated cell counts. Only in-frame clones appear in the TCRdb table, and some are missing; sequencing was by immunoSEQ multiplex PCR. The V and J calls and clone size come from that table; D and trimming were worked out from the DNA. The table includes some 50,000 clones, roughly 84% detected once. Trimming cost V 4 bases and J 4 bases; bases outside gene matches: 12. The CDR3 covers 16 residues. CDR1 is SGHRS, CDR2 YFSETQ, per germline. The TCR comes from a man over 45 with active COVID-19. The sequencing sample was made of peripheral blood. This chain joins TRBV5-1 and TRBJ2-3; 7 bases line up with TRBD2. The CDR3 sequence is CASSPNTGTIPDTQYF. CDR3 DNA sequence: TGCGCCAGCAGCCCCAACACCGGGACTATCCCAGATACGCAGTATTTT.